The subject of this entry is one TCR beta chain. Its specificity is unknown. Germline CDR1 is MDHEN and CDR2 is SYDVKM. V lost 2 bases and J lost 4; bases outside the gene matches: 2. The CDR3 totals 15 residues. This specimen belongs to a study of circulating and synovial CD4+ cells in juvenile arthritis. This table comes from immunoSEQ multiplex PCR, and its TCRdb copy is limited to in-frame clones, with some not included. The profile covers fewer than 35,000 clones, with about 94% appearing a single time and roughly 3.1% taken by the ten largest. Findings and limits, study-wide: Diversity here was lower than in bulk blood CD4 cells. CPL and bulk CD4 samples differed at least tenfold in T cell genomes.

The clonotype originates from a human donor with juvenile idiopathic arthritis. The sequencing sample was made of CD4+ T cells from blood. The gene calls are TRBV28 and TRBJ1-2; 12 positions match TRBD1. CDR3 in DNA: TGTGCCAGCAGTTTAGGGACAGGGGGCGCCTATGGCTACACCTTC. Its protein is CASSLGTGGAYGYTF.